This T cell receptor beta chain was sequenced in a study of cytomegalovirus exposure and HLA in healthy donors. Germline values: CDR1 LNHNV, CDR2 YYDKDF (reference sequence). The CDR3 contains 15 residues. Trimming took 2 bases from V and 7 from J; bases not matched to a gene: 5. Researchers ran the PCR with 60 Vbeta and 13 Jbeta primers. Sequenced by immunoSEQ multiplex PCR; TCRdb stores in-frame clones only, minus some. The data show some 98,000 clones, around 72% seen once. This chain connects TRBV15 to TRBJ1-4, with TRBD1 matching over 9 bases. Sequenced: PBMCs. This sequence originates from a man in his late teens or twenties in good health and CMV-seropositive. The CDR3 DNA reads TGTGCCACCAGCAGACCGGACAGGGGCCTTGAAAAACTGTTTTTT. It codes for CATSRPDRGLEKLFF.